This TCR beta chain was sequenced in a study of blood T cell repertoires in COVID-19. Across the study: Specimens from acute and convalescent COVID-19 originated in the United States, Italy and Spain.

This clone was seen a single time. Profiling relied on immunoSEQ multiplex PCR, and the TCRdb table lists in-frame clones only, not all of them. This table has under 150,000 clones, roughly three quarters appearing once. The sequenced sample was peripheral blood. This sequence was found in a man aged 55 to 70 with acute or convalescent COVID-19.

This chain's CDR3 is CASSEAVTDTQYF. DNA of the CDR3: TGTGCCAGCAGTGAGGCGGTCACAGATACGCAGTATTTT. The chain couples TRBV6-4 to TRBJ2-3; unclear D gene. CDR1 is MRHNA, CDR2 SNTAGT, per germline. This CDR3 has 13 amino acids. Trimming pared 3 bases from V and 2 bases from J, leaving 6 bases between.